This T cell receptor beta chain derives from a study of blood T cell repertoires in COVID-19. Across the whole study: The cDNA or gDNA used as material had been derived from T cells, B-cell-depleted T cells, or PBMCs.

The assay was immunoSEQ multiplex PCR, and TCRdb's table has in-frame clones only and misses some. This table has 350,000 or so clones, around 87% appearing once. Germline V CDR1 and CDR2: SGDLS, YYNGEE. With 4 bases clipped from V and 4 bases from J, the junction kept 10 bases outside the gene matches. The CDR3 totals 15 residues. The sequencing input was peripheral blood. The rearrangement uses TRBV9 and TRBJ1-2; TRBD1 matches 7 bases. The TCR sequence derives from a young woman with COVID-19, enrolled during active disease. This CDR3 reads CASSPRQGLGYGYTF. CDR3 nucleotides: TGTGCCAGCAGCCCGAGACAGGGCTTGGGCTATGGCTACACCTTC.